The 29 T cell receptor beta chains listed next were all sequenced from one sample in a study of shared clonotypes between healthy human individuals. TCRdb keeps only in-frame clones here, not all; method: immunoSEQ multiplex PCR. Of approximately 1.5 million clones listed, 95% to 99% are singletons. Material: naive CD4+ T cells sorted from blood. As for subset: CD45RA+ positively selected. The origin of the receptors is a man in his thirties or forties in good health.

The chain couples TRBV28 to TRBJ2-7, with D perhaps TRBD2 (6 bases). V lost 6 bases, J lost 3 bases, and 12 bases lay in between. The CDR3 runs 13 residues. CDR1 is MDHEN, CDR2 SYDVKM, per germline. CDR3 DNA sequence: TGTGCCAGCAGAAAAGGACTACACTACGAGCAGTACTTC. It translates to CASRKGLHYEQYF.

The J gene is TRBJ1-2, the V gene TRBV5-4; D remains ambiguous. The CDR3 covers 13 residues. The germline V and J ends were trimmed by 0 bases and 9 bases, with 12 bases remaining between them. The germline V gene encodes CDR1 SGHNT and CDR2 YYREEE (reference sequence). The DNA for the CDR3 is TGTGCCAGCAGCTTGGTGCGGGGAGTAAGCTACACCTTC. Translation: CASSLVRGVSYTF.

In regard to this clone: One end of the junction is discordant with germline, which a read error may explain. V gene TRBV6-1 combines with J gene TRBJ2-1; D call uncertain. The CDR3 is 11 amino acids. Germline V CDR1 and CDR2: MNHNS, SASEGT. As DNA, the CDR3 is TGTGCCAGCACCACTTTCCGTGAGGAGTTCTTC. Its protein is CASTTFREEFF.

This chain links TRBV18 with TRBJ2-1; tentative D call: TRBD1 (6 bases). The CDR3 totals 16 residues. CDR1 is KGHSH, CDR2 LQKENI, per germline. Trimming removed 6 bases from V and 8 bases from J, with 23 bases in between. CDR3 amino acids: CASSPPTRNRADEQFF. The CDR3, as DNA: TGTGCCAGCTCCCCCCCCACAAGAAACAGGGCGGATGAGCAGTTCTTC.

The chain has TRBV7-2 and TRBJ1-2, with unresolved D. Per germline, CDR1 SGHTA and CDR2 FQGNSA. V lost 1 base and J lost 2, with 11 bases in between. This CDR3 comprises 15 residues. CDR3 DNA: TGTGCCAGCAGCTTAGGACGACTACTAAACTATGGCTACACCTTC. Its translation: CASSLGRLLNYGYTF. Together with reference TRBV7-2 and TRBJ1-2, the CDR3 gives the full variable domain: GAGVSQSPSNKVTEKGKDVELRCDPISGHTALYWYRQSLGQGLEFLIYFQGNSAPDKSGLPSDRFSAERTGGSVSTLTIQRTQQEDSAVYLCASSLGRLLNYGYTFGSGTRLTVV.

The rearrangement uses TRBV19 and TRBJ2-1; D gene ambiguous. Germline loops: CDR1 LNHDA, CDR2 SQIVND (reference sequence). CDR3 size: 15 residues. The V gene lost 5 bases and the J gene lost 2 bases, with 13 bases spanning the gap. CDR3 amino acids: CASSPPRKAYNEQFF. As DNA, the CDR3 is TGTGCCAGTAGTCCGCCCCGCAAAGCCTACAATGAGCAGTTCTTC. Drawing the rest from reference TRBV19 and TRBJ2-1, the complete variable domain is DGGITQSPKYLFRKEGQNVTLSCEQNLNHDAMYWYRQDPGQGLRLIYYSQIVNDFQKGDIAEGYSVSREKKESFPLTVTSAQKNPTAFYLCASSPPRKAYNEQFFGPGTRLTVL.

The rearrangement links TRBV15 to TRBJ2-7; perhaps TRBD2 as D (5 bases). The CDR3 has 13 residues. With 8 bases removed from V and 1 base from J, the gap between germline ends came to 12 bases. The V gene's germline CDR1 is LNHNV and CDR2 YYDKDF (reference sequence). Written as DNA, the CDR3 is TGTGCCACCGGACGGGGTCTGTCCTACGAGCAGTACTTC. This sequence encodes CATGRGLSYEQYF.

This chain connects TRBV6-6 to TRBJ1-5, with no clear D. V lost 5 bases and J 5 bases, leaving 10 bases between the germline ends. Per germline, CDR1 MNHNY and CDR2 SVGAGI (reference sequence). This CDR3 is built from 13 residues. CDR3 amino acids: CASSNQDYQPQHF. As DNA, the CDR3 is TGTGCCAGCAGTAACCAGGATTATCAGCCCCAGCATTTT.

J is TRBJ1-2 and V is TRBV19, with TRBD1 identical over 7 bases. With V trimmed by 6 bases and J by 4 bases, 8 bases remained unmatched. This CDR3 spans 14 amino acids. Germline V lookup: CDR1 LNHDA, CDR2 SQIVND (reference sequence). The DNA of the CDR3 is TGTGCCAGTAGACCGACAGGGCGAATCTATGGCTACACCTTC. Translating it yields CASRPTGRIYGYTF. The full variable domain, its missing parts supplied by reference TRBV19 and TRBJ1-2, is DGGITQSPKYLFRKEGQNVTLSCEQNLNHDAMYWYRQDPGQGLRLIYYSQIVNDFQKGDIAEGYSVSREKKESFPLTVTSAQKNPTAFYLCASRPTGRIYGYTFGSGTRLTVV.

The rearrangement uses TRBV7-7 and TRBJ2-2; 11 positions match TRBD2. Germline trimming cut 5 bases from V and 5 bases from J; bases unmatched to any gene: 7. The CDR3 spans 16 residues. The V gene's germline CDR1 is SSHAT and CDR2 FNYEAQ (reference sequence). This chain's CDR3 is CASSPIAGGETGELFF. The CDR3 coding sequence is TGTGCCAGCAGCCCCATAGCGGGAGGGGAAACCGGGGAGCTGTTTTTT.

The DNA of the CDR3 is TGTGCCAGCAGTGACGGGACTAGCACCGGGGAGCTGTTTTTT. As protein: CASSDGTSTGELFF. This rearrangement joins TRBV6-4 to TRBJ2-2; 8 bases fit TRBD2. J gave up 4 bases and V 2 bases, and 0 bases lay outside the gene matches. CDR1 is MRHNA, CDR2 SNTAGT, per germline. CDR3 size: 14 residues.

The chain combines TRBV7-3 with TRBJ2-3; TRBD2 matches at 8 bases. Germline loops: CDR1 SGHTA, CDR2 FQGTGA. V dropped 7 bases and J dropped 5; count of bases not matched to a gene: 5. CDR3 size: 13 residues. The CDR3 DNA is TGTGCCAGCAACCCGAGCGGGGGAGATACGCAGTATTTT. This translates into CASNPSGGDTQYF.

The chain links TRBV18 to TRBJ2-5; 7 bases are shared with TRBD1. The J call may be in error: the DNA end matches TRBJ2-7 better. The V gene's germline CDR1 is KGHSH and CDR2 LQKENI. This CDR3 contains 13 residues. The CDR3 sequence is CASSPETGSEQYF. In DNA, the CDR3 is TGTGCCAGCTCACCAGAGACAGGGAGCGAGCAGTACTTC.

The V call is TRBV10-3, the J call TRBJ2-2; 13 bases are a match to TRBD2. The CDR3 length is 15 residues. In germline, CDR1 is ENHRY, CDR2 SYGVKD. The V segment lost 10 bases and the J segment 5 bases; nucleotides outside the gene matches: 7. The CDR3 protein is CATLEGLAGTGELFF. CDR3 bases: TGTGCCACCCTCGAGGGACTAGCGGGAACCGGGGAGCTGTTTTTT.

The V and J genes are TRBV11-2 and TRBJ2-7, with 8 bases that match TRBD1. The CDR3 runs to 14 residues. Germline-derived CDR1 and CDR2 are SGHAT and FQNNGV. The J segment lost 2 bases and the V segment lost 5 bases, leaving 5 bases of the junction unmatched. The CDR3 region is CASSRTGLTYEQYF. CDR3 nucleotide sequence: TGTGCCAGCAGCCGGACAGGGTTGACCTACGAGCAGTACTTC.

This rearrangement joins TRBV28 to TRBJ2-1; D remains unclear. Trimming pared 3 bases from V and 11 bases from J, leaving 14 bases between. The germline V gene encodes CDR1 MDHEN and CDR2 SYDVKM. The CDR3 loop spans 13 amino acids. The CDR3 reads CASSFLDISKQFF. CDR3 sequence (DNA): TGTGCCAGCAGTTTCCTAGACATTTCAAAGCAGTTCTTC.

This clone was counted a single time. The chain uses TRBV7-3 and TRBJ2-1; D gene unclear. Germline CDR1 reads SGHTA; CDR2 reads FQGTGA. Trimming removed 1 base at V and 4 bases at J, with 5 bases between. This CDR3 spans 13 amino acids. CDR3 bases: TGTGCCAGCAGCTTAATGTATTACAATGAGCAGTTCTTC. It codes for CASSLMYYNEQFF.

The chain uses TRBV6-1 and TRBJ2-7; D perhaps matches TRBD2 (6 bases). The CDR3 has 14 amino acids. The germline CDR1 and CDR2 sequences are MNHNS and SASEGT. V gave up 0 bases and J gave up 3 bases, with 9 bases separating them. The CDR3 loop reads CASSEATGLYEQYF. The CDR3, as DNA: TGTGCCAGCAGTGAAGCGACGGGACTCTACGAGCAGTACTTC.

The chain uses TRBV9 and TRBJ1-1; D ambiguous. This CDR3 region has 14 residues. Looked up from germline, CDR1 is SGDLS and CDR2 is YYNGEE. Trimming shortened V by 0 bases and J by 2 bases, and 8 bases separated the two germline ends. As DNA, the CDR3 is TGTGCCAGCAGCGTAGGTTCAACTAACACTGAAGCTTTCTTT. Residues: CASSVGSTNTEAFF.

The chain employs TRBV13 and TRBJ2-3; D might be TRBD2 (5 bases). CDR3 length: 15 residues. Deletions cut 5 bases from V and 0 bases from J, with 12 bases between. In germline, CDR1 is PRHDT, CDR2 FYEKMQ (reference sequence). The CDR3 DNA reads as TGTGCCAGCAGCACCTCACTAGTTAGCACAGATACGCAGTATTTT. Its protein product is CASSTSLVSTDTQYF.

The rearrangement joins TRBV11-2 to TRBJ2-7, with a tentative D call TRBD2 (6 bases). CDR3 length: 14 residues. Germline V CDR1 and CDR2: SGHAT, FQNNGV. Trimming took 1 base from V and 3 from J, leaving 10 bases between them. The CDR3 protein is CASSLGTGVYEQYF. The DNA of the CDR3 is TGTGCCAGCAGCTTAGGAACGGGAGTCTACGAGCAGTACTTC. The whole variable domain, filled in from reference TRBV11-2 and TRBJ2-7, reads EAGVAQSPRYKIIEKRQSVAFWCNPISGHATLYWYQQILGQGPKLLIQFQNNGVVDDSQLPKDRFSAERLKGVDSTLKIQPAKLEDSAVYLCASSLGTGVYEQYFGPGTRLTVT.

The chain links TRBV5-6 to TRBJ1-2, with D possibly TRBD1 on 6 matching bases. Trimming removed 4 bases at V and 3 bases at J, with 16 bases between. Germline V gives CDR1 SGHDT, CDR2 YYEEEE. The CDR3 has 15 residues. CDR3 amino acids: CASSEYRTAYYGYTF. The CDR3 DNA is TGTGCCAGCAGCGAGTACCGGACAGCGTACTATGGCTACACCTTC.

The J gene is TRBJ2-2, the V gene TRBV7-9; 10 positions agree with TRBD2. The CDR3 runs to 16 residues. The germline V gene has CDR1 SEHNR and CDR2 FQNEAQ (reference sequence). Trimming took 4 bases from V and 6 from J; bases not matched to a gene: 8. CDR3 sequence: CASSSQREGLAGELFF. CDR3 sequence (DNA): TGTGCCAGCAGCTCCCAGCGGGAGGGCCTGGCCGGGGAGCTGTTTTTT.

The chain is built from TRBV6-5 and TRBJ2-3; TRBD2 is a possible D gene (6 bases). The CDR3 runs to 14 residues. V was pared by 6 bases and J by 2 bases, with 12 bases between. Germline CDR1 reads MNHEY; CDR2 reads SVGAGI. The DNA for the CDR3 is TGTGCCAGCAGGGGGACTGGCTCCACAGATACGCAGTATTTT. Protein: CASRGTGSTDTQYF.

This chain uses TRBV11-2 with TRBJ2-2; D might be TRBD1 (6 bases). Trimming removed 7 bases from V and 0 bases from J, with 12 bases in between. The CDR3 is 15 amino acids. The germline CDR1 and CDR2 sequences are SGHAT and FQNNGV. The DNA for the CDR3 is TGTGCCAGCACCCCGGACAGATCGAACACCGGGGAGCTGTTTTTT. Translating gives CASTPDRSNTGELFF.

Notes on this clone: The same CDR3 also results from other DNA sequences found in this sample. V and J are TRBV28 and TRBJ2-3; possibly TRBD1 for D (6 bases). CDR1 and CDR2 from the germline V gene are MDHEN and SYDVKM. The CDR3 length is 14 residues. The V end was cut by 4 bases, the J end by 3 bases, with 11 bases between. Here the CDR3 DNA reads TGTGCCAGCAGTTCGGCTAGGGGGACAGATACGCAGTATTTT. Translating gives CASSSARGTDTQYF.

V and J are TRBV15 and TRBJ2-3; D assignment may be TRBD1 or TRBD2 (5 bases each). The germline V and J ends were trimmed by 3 bases and 0 bases, with 7 bases remaining between them. The CDR3 runs 14 residues. Germline V lookup: CDR1 LNHNV, CDR2 YYDKDF (reference sequence). Here the CDR3 reads CATSRRDSTDTQYF. CDR3 nucleotide sequence: TGTGCCACCAGCAGGAGGGACAGCACAGATACGCAGTATTTT. Based on the CDR3 plus reference TRBV15 and TRBJ2-3, the full variable domain is DAMVIQNPRYQVTQFGKPVTLSCSQTLNHNVMYWYQQKSSQAPKLLFHYYDKDFNNEADTPDNFQSRRPNTSFCFLDIRSPGLGDTAMYLCATSRRDSTDTQYFGPGTRLTVL.

This clone occurred once. The genes are TRBV6-6 and TRBJ2-4; D uncertain. V was pared by 5 bases and J by 5 bases, with 10 bases between. Germline V gives CDR1 MNHNY, CDR2 SVGAGI (reference sequence). The CDR3 is 13 amino acids. The CDR3 sequence: CASSRVLQNIQYF. The CDR3 bases are TGTGCCAGCAGTAGGGTGCTCCAAAACATTCAGTACTTC.

Details on this clone: Other DNA sequences of this sample code for an identical CDR3. The chain links TRBV15 to TRBJ2-5, with D uncertain. The CDR3 sequence is 12 residues long. The V end lost 0 bases, the J end lost 4 bases, and 3 bases lay between the germline ends. From germline, CDR1 is LNHNV and CDR2 YYDKDF (reference sequence). DNA for the CDR3: TGTGCCACCAGCAGAGATCGAGAGACCCAGTACTTC. Its translation is CATSRDRETQYF.